This T cell receptor (beta chain) came from a study of T cells in Graves' hyperthyroidism and ophthalmopathy. For the study at large: Sampling of peripheral blood happened at initial diagnosis, prior to any treatment.

The CDR3 runs to 16 residues. Germline V gene lookup returns CDR1 DFQATT and CDR2 SNEGSKA (reference sequence). With 6 bases removed from V and 2 bases from J, the gap between germline ends came to 23 bases. Ophthalmopathy cases scored 3 or more on the Clinical Activity Score and 4 or more on NOSPECS grade, with duration below 3 months. The investigators amplified TCR beta CDR3 regions from RNA transcripts. An initial round of RT-PCR targeting the TCR CDR3 relied on the HTBI primer set. TCRdb re-analysed the multiplex PCR reads in MiXCR, keeping a single row per CDR3 protein. Of around 300,000 distinct CDR3 sequences listed, roughly a fifth are singletons.

Specimen: blood. V usage is TRBV20-1 and J usage is TRBJ2-7; the D is unclear. This clonotype was obtained from a man aged 50-60 years with Graves' ophthalmopathy. The CDR3 region is CSATSLLRDSPYEQYF. In DNA, the CDR3 is TGCAGTGCCACAAGCCTATTAAGAGATTCGCCCTACGAGCAGTACTTC.